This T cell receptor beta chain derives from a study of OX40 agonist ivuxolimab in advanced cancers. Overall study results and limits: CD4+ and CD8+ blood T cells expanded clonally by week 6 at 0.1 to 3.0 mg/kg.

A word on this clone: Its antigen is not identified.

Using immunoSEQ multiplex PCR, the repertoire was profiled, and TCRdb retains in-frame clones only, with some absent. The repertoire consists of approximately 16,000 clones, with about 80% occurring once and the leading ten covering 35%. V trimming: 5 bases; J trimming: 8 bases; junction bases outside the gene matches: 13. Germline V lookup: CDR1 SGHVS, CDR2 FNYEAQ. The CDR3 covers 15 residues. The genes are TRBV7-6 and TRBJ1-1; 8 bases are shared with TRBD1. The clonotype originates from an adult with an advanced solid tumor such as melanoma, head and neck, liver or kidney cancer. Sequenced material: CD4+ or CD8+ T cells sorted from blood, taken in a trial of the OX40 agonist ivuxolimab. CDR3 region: CASSEATGGSKEAFF. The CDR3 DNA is TGTGCCAGCAGCGAAGCCACAGGGGGAAGTAAAGAAGCTTTCTTT.